The clone carrying this T cell receptor (beta chain) was found many times. This CDR3 is 16 amino acids long. CDR1 and CDR2 (germline): SGHTA, FQGNSA. V was pared by 5 bases and J by 0 bases, with 7 bases of the junction left unmatched. The TCRbeta library incorporated unique molecular identifiers. TCRdb independently ran MiXCR on the PCR reads; one entry per CDR3 protein. The sample records about 690,000 distinct CDR3 sequences, 15% to 20% being singletons. These data originate in a study of T-cell reconstitution after alpha-beta-depleted transplantation in children. The TCR comes from a human donor who donated a stem cell graft to a child with acute myeloid leukemia. Material: PBMCs from the stem cell graft donor, obtained from the stem cell graft. J is TRBJ2-3 and V is TRBV7-2; 8 nucleotides match TRBD2. The CDR3 DNA sequence: TGTGCCAGCAGCCGGTCGGGCGGGGGGAGCACAGATACGCAGTATTTT. This sequence encodes CASSRSGGGSTDTQYF.